Shown below are 32 T cell receptor beta chains from a single sample sequenced in a study of control samples from healthy donors and cancer patients. Libraries were prepared by immunoSEQ multiplex PCR; TCRdb keeps only in-frame clonotypes and omits some of them. There are 65,000 to 95,000 clones in the sample; 87% occur only once, and roughly a fifth lies in the top ten. Sequenced input: blood. The receptors were sampled from a man aged 45-65 years in good health.

The CDR3 region is CASREREGRVYEQFF. The CDR3 bases are TGTGCCAGCAGAGAGCGGGAGGGCCGGGTCTATGAGCAGTTCTTC. V usage is TRBV6-5 and J usage is TRBJ2-1; 10 positions agree with TRBD2. Germline V gene lookup returns CDR1 MNHEY and CDR2 SVGAGI. The CDR3 runs 15 residues. Losses at the gene ends were 6 bases for V and 8 bases for J; bases not matched to a gene: 10.

The chain has TRBV7-2 and TRBJ1-5; D is uncertain. The CDR3 runs to 13 residues. Germline CDR1 and CDR2: SGHTA and FQGNSA. Trimming left V 6 bases short and J 8 bases short, with 14 bases between. Here the CDR3 reads CASRRTLGKPQHF. In DNA form, the CDR3 reads TGTGCCAGCAGACGGACTCTCGGCAAGCCCCAGCATTTT.

The chain links TRBV27 to TRBJ2-6; tentative D call: TRBD1 (6 bases). This CDR3 is 16 amino acids long. Germline V gene sequence: CDR1 MNHEY, CDR2 SMNVEV (reference sequence). V shed 5 bases and J shed 0 bases, with 11 bases lying between them. The DNA for the CDR3 is TGTGCCAGCAGTCCCCAGGGGTTCTCTGGGGCCAACGTCCTGACTTTC. Its translation: CASSPQGFSGANVLTF.

V gene TRBV20-1 combines with J gene TRBJ1-2; D is ambiguous. Germline V gene lookup returns CDR1 DFQATT and CDR2 SNEGSKA (reference sequence). This CDR3 contains 11 residues. The chain's CDR3 is CSGQSNYGYTF. CDR3 DNA: TGCAGCGGTCAGTCCAACTATGGCTACACCTTC.

DNA for the CDR3: TGTGCCAGCAGCGTAGGGAGGGGAGGGGGCGACTATGGCTACACCTTC. Its protein is CASSVGRGGGDYGYTF. The gene calls are TRBV9 and TRBJ1-2; TRBD1 agrees at 7 bases. With 0 bases clipped from V and 3 bases from J, the junction kept 8 bases outside the gene matches. Per germline, CDR1 SGDLS and CDR2 YYNGEE. The CDR3 sequence is 16 residues long.

The chain uses TRBV12-5 and TRBJ1-5; the D gene is possibly TRBD1 (5 bases). Between the trimmed V and J ends, which lost 7 bases and 5 bases, there was a span of 12 bases. Germline-derived CDR1 and CDR2 are LGHNT and FRNRAP. This CDR3 spans 13 amino acids. The CDR3 loop reads CASAWGIDQPQHF. The CDR3 DNA sequence: TGTGCTAGTGCCTGGGGGATAGATCAGCCCCAGCATTTT.

The gene calls are TRBV14 and TRBJ1-2; D gene ambiguous. CDR3 size: 13 residues. V shed 5 bases and J shed 1 base, with 8 bases lying between them. CDR1 and CDR2 (germline): SGHDN, FVKESK. The CDR3 sequence: CASSSDFNYGYTF. The CDR3 nucleotides read TGTGCCAGCAGCTCGGACTTTAACTATGGCTACACCTTC.

The chain recombines TRBV18 with TRBJ1-5, with a weak D call TRBD1 (5 bases). The germline gives CDR1 KGHSH, CDR2 LQKENI. V dropped 5 bases and J dropped 6 bases, with 17 bases sitting between them. This CDR3 is 15 amino acids long. CDR3 in DNA: TGTGCCAGCTCAGAGTTTCAGGGAGACGGTCAGCCCCAGCATTTT. This translates into CASSEFQGDGQPQHF.

The gene calls are TRBV19 and TRBJ1-6, with D possibly being TRBD1 (5 bases). The CDR3 has 17 residues. The germline V gene encodes CDR1 LNHDA and CDR2 SQIVND (reference sequence). V lost 5 bases and J lost 0, with 14 bases in between. The CDR3 here is CASSAGTPSSYNSPLHF. CDR3 nucleotides: TGTGCCAGTAGTGCCGGGACGCCGAGCTCCTATAATTCACCCCTCCACTTT.

The chain links TRBV11-2 to TRBJ1-1; D is perhaps TRBD1 (5 bases). This CDR3 region has 14 residues. Germline CDR1 reads SGHAT; CDR2 reads FQNNGV. V was pared by 3 bases and J by 5 bases, with 13 bases between. CDR3: CASSFGGSGTEAFF. CDR3 coding DNA: TGTGCCAGCAGCTTTGGGGGGTCGGGGACTGAAGCTTTCTTT.

The rearrangement links TRBV5-5 to TRBJ2-3; D possibly corresponds to TRBD2 (6 bases). CDR3 length: 18 residues. Germline values: CDR1 SGHKS, CDR2 YYEKEE (reference sequence). Trimming stripped 4 bases from V and 2 bases from J, with 23 bases between. Here the CDR3 reads CASSDGTVGLAITDTQYF. In DNA, the CDR3 is TGTGCCAGCAGCGACGGGACGGTGGGACTGGCGATCACAGATACGCAGTATTTT.

V gene TRBV12-5 combines with J gene TRBJ2-3; no definite D call. The CDR3 has 14 residues. Between the trimmed V and J ends, which lost 2 bases and 1 base, there was a span of 7 bases. CDR1 is LGHNT, CDR2 FRNRAP, per germline. The CDR3 loop is CASGLPIRTDTQYF. The DNA of the CDR3 is TGTGCTAGTGGTTTGCCGATACGCACAGATACGCAGTATTTT.

The chain combines TRBV6-2 or TRBV6-3 with TRBJ2-5, with D perhaps matching TRBD1 (7 bases). The CDR3 sequence is 13 residues long. CDR1 and CDR2 from the germline V gene are MNHEY and SVGEGT. Trimming removed 2 bases from V and 7 bases from J, with 11 bases in between. The DNA for the CDR3 is TGTGCCAGCAGTTACGCGGAGGGGGCGACCCAGTACTTC. Its translation: CASSYAEGATQYF.

The V and J genes are TRBV6-2 or TRBV6-3 and TRBJ2-1; 11 bases map to TRBD2. This CDR3 spans 17 amino acids. The ends lost 2 bases at V and 7 bases at J; junction bases unmatched: 10. Germline V CDR1 and CDR2: MNHEY, SVGEGT. The CDR3 sequence is CASSYPPLAGGQNEQFF. CDR3 nucleotide sequence: TGTGCCAGCAGTTACCCCCCCCTAGCGGGGGGTCAGAATGAGCAGTTCTTC.

V usage is TRBV25-1 and J usage is TRBJ1-2; 8 bases line up with TRBD1. The CDR3 length is 15 residues. From germline, CDR1 is MGHDK and CDR2 SYGVNS. Losses at the gene ends were 5 bases for V and 8 bases for J; bases not matched to a gene: 13. The CDR3 loop is CASSIDRGAFWGYTF. The CDR3 DNA sequence: TGTGCCAGCAGTATCGACAGGGGAGCTTTCTGGGGCTACACCTTC.

The chain uses TRBV7-7 and TRBJ2-1; 10 bases line up with TRBD1. Trimming took 4 bases from V and 8 from J; bases not matched to a gene: 2. Germline V gene lookup returns CDR1 SSHAT and CDR2 FNYEAQ (reference sequence). There are 13 residues in the CDR3. CDR3 nucleotide sequence: TGTGCCAGCAGCTACGGGACAGGGGATGAGCAGTTCTTC. This translates into CASSYGTGDEQFF.

There are a few counts of this clone. The chain recombines TRBV2 with TRBJ1-5, with D perhaps TRBD1 (6 bases). Germline V CDR1 and CDR2: SNHLY, FYNNEI. Trimming cost V 6 bases and J 5 bases, with 17 bases left between them. The CDR3 has 15 residues. The CDR3 spells CASRGDGGSDQPQHF. The CDR3, as DNA: TGTGCCAGCAGGGGCGACGGGGGCTCTGATCAGCCCCAGCATTTT.

V usage is TRBV10-1 and J usage is TRBJ2-2; unclear D gene. The CDR3 is made up of 12 amino acids. Trimming shortened V by 9 bases and J by 9 bases, and 14 bases separated the two germline ends. Germline CDR1 reads WNHNN; CDR2 reads SYGVQD (reference sequence). This chain's CDR3 is CARTHNVWELFF. In nucleotides, the CDR3 is TGCGCCAGGACACATAATGTATGGGAGCTGTTTTTT.

This clone has a single count. This chain links TRBV7-2 with TRBJ2-5, with 9 bases fitting TRBD2. V shed 0 bases, J shed 2 bases, and the junction held 16 bases outside the gene matches. This CDR3 has 20 residues. Germline lookup yields CDR1 SGHTA and CDR2 FQGNSA. This chain's CDR3 is CASSLALIASGTNLQETQYF. The CDR3 coding sequence is TGTGCCAGCAGCTTAGCGCTAATTGCTAGCGGGACGAACCTTCAAGAGACCCAGTACTTC.

This clone has just a few counts. V usage is TRBV4-1 and J usage is TRBJ2-5, with TRBD2 matching over 9 bases. The CDR3 sequence is 15 residues long. Germline V lookup: CDR1 MGHRA, CDR2 YSYEKL. Trimming at V came to 2 bases and at J to 0 bases, leaving 1 base not matched to a gene. The CDR3 sequence is CASSQRTSDQETQYF. CDR3 nucleotide sequence: TGCGCCAGCAGCCAACGGACTAGCGACCAAGAGACCCAGTACTTC.

The chain has TRBV7-3 and TRBJ2-3, with no clear D. The CDR3 has 14 residues. V gave up 1 base and J gave up 4 bases, with 9 bases separating them. Germline V gene lookup returns CDR1 SGHTA and CDR2 FQGTGA. This CDR3 reads CASSLNASPDTQYF. The CDR3 DNA sequence: TGTGCCAGCAGCTTAAATGCCAGTCCAGATACGCAGTATTTT.

CDR3 coding DNA: TGTGCCAGCAGGGGACTAGCGGGGGATGGGGAGACCCAGTACTTC. It translates to CASRGLAGDGETQYF. The V call is TRBV2, the J call TRBJ2-5; TRBD2 matches 14 bases. The V segment lost 6 bases and the J segment 5 bases; nucleotides outside the gene matches: 5. CDR1 SNHLY and CDR2 FYNNEI come from the germline V gene. CDR3 length: 15 residues.

This rearrangement joins TRBV30 to TRBJ2-1; D uncertain. V was clipped by 0 bases and J by 7 bases, with 10 bases between them. The germline V gene encodes CDR1 GTSNPN and CDR2 SVGIG (reference sequence). CDR3 length equals 13 residues. The CDR3 sequence is CAWSVQHRNEQFF. CDR3 coding DNA: TGTGCCTGGAGTGTACAACATCGGAATGAGCAGTTCTTC.

This chain connects TRBV19 to TRBJ2-5; 7 nucleotides line up with TRBD1. The germline CDR1 and CDR2 sequences are LNHDA and SQIVND (reference sequence). The V and J ends lost 5 bases and 2 bases, in that order; junction bases with no gene match: 8. The CDR3 extends over 15 amino acids. The CDR3 coding sequence is TGTGCCAGTAGTGACACCGGGACAGCTCAAGAGACCCAGTACTTC. As protein: CASSDTGTAQETQYF.

This sequence joins TRBV6-6 and TRBJ1-1; D unresolved. With 8 bases removed from V and 4 bases from J, the gap between germline ends came to 8 bases. The CDR3 length is 11 residues. Germline CDR1 and CDR2: MNHNY and SVGAGI (reference sequence). The DNA of the CDR3 is TGTGCCAGCGGGTGGGTCACTGAAGCTTTCTTT. Residues: CASGWVTEAFF.

The J gene is TRBJ2-5, the V gene TRBV6-2 or TRBV6-3; TRBD2 agrees at 10 bases. Germline V CDR1 and CDR2: MNHEY, SVGEGT. The junction had 5 bases not matched to a gene; V was cut back by 5 bases and J by 2 bases. CDR3 length equals 15 residues. Here the CDR3 reads CASSALAGAQETQYF. CDR3 nucleotide sequence: TGTGCCAGCAGTGCCCTAGCGGGGGCGCAAGAGACCCAGTACTTC.

The chain is built from TRBV11-2 and TRBJ1-4; a weak D match, TRBD1 (6 bases). V lost 0 bases and J lost 11, with 16 bases in between. Germline V gene data show CDR1 as SGHAT and CDR2 as FQNNGV. The CDR3 has 15 residues. CDR3 sequence: CASSLEQGGGRKLFF. The CDR3 DNA reads TGTGCCAGCAGCTTAGAACAGGGCGGGGGTCGGAAACTGTTTTTT. The full variable domain, in which reference TRBV11-2 and TRBJ1-4 provide the parts outside the CDR3, is EAGVAQSPRYKIIEKRQSVAFWCNPISGHATLYWYQQILGQGPKLLIQFQNNGVVDDSQLPKDRFSAERLKGVDSTLKIQPAKLEDSAVYLCASSLEQGGGRKLFFGSGTQLSVL.

This chain links TRBV30 with TRBJ1-2; D is uncertain. Germline CDR1 reads GTSNPN; CDR2 reads SVGIG (reference sequence). Trimming stripped 5 bases from V and 4 bases from J, with 14 bases between. CDR3 size: 13 residues. The CDR3 DNA sequence: TGTGCCTGGTGGATGAGCCAGGCCTATGGCTACACCTTC. Translating it yields CAWWMSQAYGYTF.

The rearrangement joins TRBV10-2 to TRBJ2-1; D assignment may be TRBD1 or TRBD2 (6 bases each). Trimming stripped 10 bases from V and 7 bases from J, with 17 bases between. Germline CDR1 reads WSHSY; CDR2 reads SAAADI. This CDR3 has 13 residues. As DNA, the CDR3 is TGCGCCACCTGCGTGGGGGGCTGTAATGAGCAGTTCTTC. As protein: CATCVGGCNEQFF.

The chain combines TRBV6-5 with TRBJ2-7, with no clear D. The CDR3 is 15 amino acids. CDR1 and CDR2 from the germline V gene are MNHEY and SVGAGI. Trimming shortened V by 0 bases and J by 4 bases, and 13 bases separated the two germline ends. The CDR3 sequence: CASSYSYHFLYEQYF. The CDR3 DNA sequence: TGTGCCAGCAGTTACTCGTATCACTTCTTATACGAGCAGTACTTC.

The chain combines TRBV24-1 with TRBJ1-2; D remains ambiguous. The V end lost 2 bases, the J end lost 4 bases, and 7 bases lay between the germline ends. CDR1 and CDR2 from the germline V gene are KGHDR and SFDVKD. The CDR3 has 13 amino acids. As DNA, the CDR3 is TGTGCCACCAGTGATTCTAGCATCTATGGCTACACCTTC. This encodes CATSDSSIYGYTF.

The table lists this clone with a count of one. The chain uses TRBV7-2 and TRBJ2-5, with TRBD2 as a possible D gene (5 bases). CDR3 length equals 15 residues. Per germline, CDR1 SGHTA and CDR2 FQGNSA. The ends were cut back, 7 bases at V and 0 bases at J, with 15 bases in the middle. CDR3 sequence (DNA): TGTGCCAGCAACCATGGTCGGGGAGACCAAGAGACCCAGTACTTC. Translation gives CASNHGRGDQETQYF. The full variable domain, rest sourced from reference TRBV7-2 and TRBJ2-5, is GAGVSQSPSNKVTEKGKDVELRCDPISGHTALYWYRQSLGQGLEFLIYFQGNSAPDKSGLPSDRFSAERTGGSVSTLTIQRTQQEDSAVYLCASNHGRGDQETQYFGPGTRLLVL.